This T cell receptor (beta chain) derives from a study of blood T cell repertoires in COVID-19. Study context: Samples taken during acute and convalescent COVID-19 were collected in the United States, Italy and Spain. PBMCs, B-cell-depleted T cells, or T cells provided the cDNA or gDNA that made up the material.

Per the original data handling: By means of reference gene primer amplification, nucleated cell counts were estimated. Sequencing used immunoSEQ multiplex PCR; TCRdb keeps in-frame clones, though not all of them. V and J calls and clone size are as listed in that table; D and trimming were resolved from the DNA. Here the sample spans about 250,000 clones, 70% to 85% being singletons. Enrolment of Seattle patients took place during active infection, and they were followed longitudinally. The origin of this receptor is a human donor with COVID-19, enrolled during active disease. The donor label of this sample is uncertain. Material for sequencing was peripheral blood.

The CDR3 is CASSLISQPQHF. The DNA of the CDR3 is TGTGCCAGCAGTTTAATAAGCCAGCCCCAGCATTTT. The gene calls are TRBV27 and TRBJ1-5; no clear D. Trimming pared 2 bases from V and 7 bases from J, leaving 6 bases between. CDR3 length: 12 residues. The V gene's germline CDR1 is MNHEY and CDR2 SMNVEV (reference sequence).